A few counts support the clone carrying this T cell receptor beta chain. Its target is not known. The sample originates from a study of persistence of HIV-infected CD4 T cells. This was the immunoSEQ version 4 assay in survey mode. TCRdb's copy holds only in-frame clones and misses some; the assay was immunoSEQ multiplex PCR. The table lists 25,000 to 30,000 clones, approximately 82% of them singletons. The CDR3 contains 19 residues. Trimming pared 0 bases from V and 4 bases from J, leaving 22 bases between. The germline V gene has CDR1 SEHNR and CDR2 FQNEAQ (reference sequence). Stimulation used about 9.5 ug/mL lysate from CMV-infected fibroblasts. Memory cells lacking CD40L and CD69 with high CD45RO were sorted.

The sequencing used CD4+ T cells sorted from PBMCs after approximately 18-hour stimulation, collected from a patient who received antiretroviral therapy. The origin of this receptor is an adult man with HIV who was CMV-seropositive. The chain recombines TRBV7-9 with TRBJ1-5; D perhaps matches TRBD1 (6 bases). The CDR3 is CASSLATGSGTLSNQPQHF. CDR3 coding DNA: TGTGCCAGCAGCTTAGCAACGGGGTCGGGGACACTCAGTAATCAGCCCCAGCATTTT.